This passage covers 21 T cell receptor beta chains from one sample sequenced in a study of T cell changes during pregnancy in multiple sclerosis. This table comes from immunoSEQ multiplex PCR, and its TCRdb copy is limited to in-frame clones, with some not included. The data show almost 25,000 clones, approximately 90% seen once. The specimen was CD4+ T cells from peripheral blood mononuclear cells, collected in the first trimester of pregnancy. Receptor source: a female donor in good health, enrolled as a control in a pregnancy study.

This chain connects TRBV28 to TRBJ1-2; D gene ambiguous. Germline lookup yields CDR1 MDHEN and CDR2 SYDVKM. Trimming removed 6 bases at V and 3 bases at J, with 14 bases between. This CDR3 region has 14 residues. The CDR3 nucleotides read TGTGCCAGCAGCCCCGCACGAGAGTACTATGGCTACACCTTC. It specifies CASSPAREYYGYTF.

This sequence joins TRBV4-1 and TRBJ2-1; weak D call: TRBD2 (5 bases). CDR3 size: 17 residues. Germline V gene data show CDR1 as MGHRA and CDR2 as YSYEKL. V lost 0 bases and J 2 bases, leaving 14 bases between the germline ends. The CDR3: CASSQDMRAPPYNEQFF. In nucleotides, the CDR3 is TGCGCCAGCAGCCAAGATATGAGGGCCCCTCCCTACAATGAGCAGTTCTTC.

The rearrangement uses TRBV11-3 and TRBJ2-2, with 7 bases lining up with TRBD2. In germline, CDR1 is SGHNT, CDR2 YENEEA. J gave up 2 bases and V 5 bases, and 2 bases lay outside the gene matches. CDR3 length: 14 residues. CDR3 nucleotides: TGTGCCAGCAGCCCGGGGGGTAACACCGGGGAGCTGTTTTTT. Translated, it gives CASSPGGNTGELFF.

The V gene is TRBV25-1, the J gene TRBJ2-1; 9 bases fit TRBD2. The germline V gene has CDR1 MGHDK and CDR2 SYGVNS. This CDR3 comprises 16 residues. V lost 6 bases, J lost 3 bases, and 9 bases stayed unmatched. The CDR3 here is CASSNTLAGNYNEQFF. The DNA for the CDR3 is TGTGCCAGCAGCAACACGCTAGCGGGAAACTACAATGAGCAGTTCTTC. Supplemented by reference TRBV25-1 and TRBJ2-1, the full variable domain reads EADIYQTPRYLVIGTGKKITLECSQTMGHDKMYWYQQDPGMELHLIHYSYGVNSTEKGDLSSESTVSRIRTEHFPLTLESARPSHTSQYLCASSNTLAGNYNEQFFGPGTRLTVL.

The chain uses TRBV18 and TRBJ2-7, with TRBD2 matching 11 bases. V shed 2 bases and J 0 bases; nucleotides not matched to a gene: 6. Germline V lookup: CDR1 KGHSH, CDR2 LQKENI. This CDR3 region has 17 residues. CDR3 amino acids: CASSPGLAGGLSYEQYF. DNA for the CDR3: TGTGCCAGCTCACCAGGGCTAGCGGGAGGACTCTCCTACGAGCAGTACTTC.

The chain uses TRBV5-6 and TRBJ1-3, with TRBD1 as a possible D gene (5 bases). V lost 3 bases and J 1 base, leaving 8 bases between the germline ends. The CDR3 spans 14 residues. The V gene's germline CDR1 is SGHDT and CDR2 YYEEEE. The CDR3 region has the DNA TGTGCCAGCAGCTCCCGGGGGTCTGGAAACACCATATATTTT. It is translated as CASSSRGSGNTIYF.

V gene TRBV6-5 combines with J gene TRBJ2-5; 7 bases align to TRBD2. This CDR3 contains 13 residues. V trimming: 10 bases; J trimming: 2 bases; junction bases outside the gene matches: 7. Germline V CDR1 and CDR2: MNHEY, SVGAGI. The CDR3 here is CATQRTRQETQYF. The CDR3, as DNA: TGTGCCACCCAACGGACTAGACAAGAGACCCAGTACTTC.

The J gene is TRBJ1-1, the V gene TRBV7-6; unclear D gene. The CDR3 covers 13 residues. Trimming took 5 bases from V and 4 from J, leaving 11 bases between them. Germline loops: CDR1 SGHVS, CDR2 FNYEAQ. The DNA of the CDR3 is TGTGCCAGCAGCGCCACCGGCGGCACTGAAGCTTTCTTT. It is translated as CASSATGGTEAFF.

CDR3 loop: CASTPEGSDTQYF. The CDR3 coding sequence is TGCGCCAGCACCCCGGAGGGGTCAGATACGCAGTATTTT. This chain joins TRBV10-2 and TRBJ2-3; maybe TRBD2 (6 bases). The CDR3 has 13 amino acids. V was cut by 7 bases and J by 4 bases, with 12 bases left in between. Germline V gene lookup returns CDR1 WSHSY and CDR2 SAAADI.

This chain links TRBV30 with TRBJ2-4; TRBD1 is a possible D gene (6 bases). The ends were cut back, 0 bases at V and 2 bases at J, with 8 bases in the middle. This CDR3 contains 14 residues. Germline V gene lookup returns CDR1 GTSNPN and CDR2 SVGIG (reference sequence). DNA of the CDR3: TGTGCCTGGAGTGTGGGGGCAACCAAAAACATTCAGTACTTC. Translating gives CAWSVGATKNIQYF.

V usage is TRBV5-1 and J usage is TRBJ2-4; 7 positions agree with TRBD1. CDR1 is SGHRS, CDR2 YFSETQ, per germline. CDR3 length: 19 amino acids. Unmatched junction bases numbered 14, after V lost 2 bases and J lost 0 bases. The CDR3 DNA is TGCGCCAGCAGCTTCAATAAGCCAGACAGGGTCGTAGCCAAAAACATTCAGTACTTC. This encodes CASSFNKPDRVVAKNIQYF.

This chain joins TRBV9 and TRBJ2-1; weak D call: TRBD2 (5 bases). Germline CDR1 SGDLS, CDR2 YYNGEE. Trimming took 2 bases from V and 6 from J, leaving 21 bases between them. CDR3 size: 17 residues. In DNA form, the CDR3 reads TGTGCCAGCAGCGTCTCGCACGGGGTCTCCGGCCCCAATGAGCAGTTCTTC. Amino acid sequence: CASSVSHGVSGPNEQFF.

In its sample, this clone was seen once. The chain couples TRBV19 to TRBJ2-1; tentative D call: TRBD2 (5 bases). Germline loops: CDR1 LNHDA, CDR2 SQIVND (reference sequence). There are 15 residues in the CDR3. Trimming removed 3 bases at V and 6 bases at J, with 15 bases between. The CDR3 here is CASSIGVTKSNEQFF. The DNA for the CDR3 is TGTGCCAGTAGTATTGGAGTGACTAAGTCCAATGAGCAGTTCTTC.

The chain combines TRBV9 with TRBJ1-2; weak D call: TRBD1 (5 bases). CDR1 SGDLS and CDR2 YYNGEE come from the germline V gene. This CDR3 comprises 16 residues. Trimming pared 1 base from V and 4 bases from J, leaving 17 bases between. The CDR3 region has the DNA TGTGCCAGCAGCGTAAGGTCGACAGCGAGATCCTATGGCTACACCTTC. Its translation is CASSVRSTARSYGYTF.

This chain connects TRBV19 to TRBJ2-3; the match to TRBD2 covers 7 bases. The CDR3 runs 16 residues. The junction had 9 bases not matched to a gene; V was cut back by 3 bases and J by 3 bases. The germline gives CDR1 LNHDA, CDR2 SQIVND (reference sequence). CDR3 DNA: TGTGCCAGTAGTATCTTAAGCGGGACCCTGACAGATACGCAGTATTTT. This gives the protein CASSILSGTLTDTQYF.

The chain links TRBV25-1 to TRBJ1-2, with a weak D call TRBD1 (6 bases). The germline V gene has CDR1 MGHDK and CDR2 SYGVNS. V was shortened by 4 bases and J by 4 bases, with 19 bases between the two germline ends. The CDR3 has 16 residues. The CDR3, as DNA: TGTGCCAGCAGTGCCCTCGACAGGCCCGAAGGCTATGGCTACACCTTC. Translated, it gives CASSALDRPEGYGYTF.

This rearrangement joins TRBV6-1 to TRBJ1-2, with D maybe TRBD1 (6 bases). The CDR3 length is 17 residues. Trimming stripped 2 bases from V and 0 bases from J, with 16 bases between. Germline V lookup: CDR1 MNHNS, CDR2 SASEGT. The CDR3 DNA reads TGTGCCAGCAGTGAAAGGACAGAGGGGGTAGCTAACTATGGCTACACCTTC. Translated: CASSERTEGVANYGYTF.

The V gene is TRBV19, the J gene TRBJ2-7, with a weak D call TRBD1 (6 bases). Germline values: CDR1 LNHDA, CDR2 SQIVND (reference sequence). The germline V and J ends were trimmed by 5 bases and 2 bases, with 16 bases remaining between them. This CDR3 has 15 amino acids. This chain's CDR3 is CASSANEGVTYEQYF. CDR3 DNA: TGTGCCAGTAGTGCCAATGAGGGGGTTACCTACGAGCAGTACTTC.

This clone was recorded once. J is TRBJ1-4 and V is TRBV21-1; no DNA check was done on the table's D call, TRBD1. TRBV21-1 is designated a pseudogene. The CDR3 runs to 15 residues. The chain's CDR3 is CASIPDRGRGEKLFF. As DNA, the CDR3 is TGTGCCAGCATCCCGGACAGGGGGCGCGGGGAAAAACTGTTTTTT.

The chain links TRBV5-1 to TRBJ2-1; 7 nucleotides align to TRBD1. Per the germline V gene, CDR1 is SGHRS and CDR2 is YFSETQ. J was trimmed by 1 base and V by 2 bases; bases with no gene match: 3. The CDR3 totals 15 residues. In nucleotides, the CDR3 is TGCGCCAGCAGCTTCGTACAGGGGTCCTACAATGAGCAGTTCTTC. It is translated as CASSFVQGSYNEQFF.

The chain joins TRBV5-1 to TRBJ2-7; D perhaps matches TRBD2 (5 bases). Deletions cut 1 base from V and 4 bases from J, with 15 bases between. The CDR3 runs 15 residues. The germline CDR1 and CDR2 sequences are SGHRS and YFSETQ. Here the CDR3 DNA reads TGCGCCAGCAGCTTGCGGGGATTTCGGTGGTACGAGCAGTACTTC. Encoded protein: CASSLRGFRWYEQYF.